Following are 27 T cell receptor beta chains from one sample sequenced in a study of blood T cell repertoires in COVID-19. Only in-frame clones appear in the TCRdb table, and some are missing; sequencing was by immunoSEQ multiplex PCR. The sample yields almost 80,000 clones, around 83% seen once. Sample: peripheral blood. The origin of the receptors is a woman between 65 and 79 years old with acute or convalescent COVID-19.

This chain links TRBV7-9 with TRBJ2-1; TRBD2 matches at 9 bases. J was trimmed by 8 bases and V by 2 bases; bases with no gene match: 13. The CDR3 contains 17 residues. Germline-derived CDR1 and CDR2 are SEHNR and FQNEAQ (reference sequence). CDR3 sequence reads: CASSLTGASGKRDEQFF. The CDR3 DNA is TGTGCCAGCAGCTTAACAGGGGCTAGCGGGAAAAGAGATGAGCAGTTCTTC.

This chain joins TRBV2 and TRBJ2-7; unclear D gene. The CDR3 has 12 residues. In germline, CDR1 is SNHLY, CDR2 FYNNEI. V lost 5 bases and J lost 3, with 8 bases in between. The CDR3 sequence is CASSLYSYEQYF. In DNA, the CDR3 is TGTGCCAGCAGTCTTTACAGCTACGAGCAGTACTTC.

The chain is built from TRBV14 and TRBJ2-7; 14 bases match TRBD2. The V and J ends lost 3 bases and 4 bases, in that order; junction bases with no gene match: 8. Germline V gene sequence: CDR1 SGHDN, CDR2 FVKESK. This CDR3 spans 17 amino acids. This CDR3 is CASSQGLAGEFEYEQYF. The CDR3 nucleotides are TGTGCCAGCAGCCAGGGACTAGCGGGAGAATTTGAGTACGAGCAGTACTTC.

The chain employs TRBV28 and TRBJ1-5, with 9 bases fitting TRBD1. The germline V gene has CDR1 MDHEN and CDR2 SYDVKM. The V gene end was trimmed by 4 bases and the J gene end by 7 bases; junction bases not matched to a gene: 5. The CDR3 is 14 amino acids. The CDR3 loop reads CASSSGQGTQPQHF. CDR3 coding DNA: TGTGCCAGCAGTTCGGGACAGGGCACCCAGCCCCAGCATTTT.

This chain links TRBV3-1 (or the pseudogene TRBV3-2) with TRBJ1-2, with 8 bases that match TRBD1. Germline trimming cut 6 bases from V and 8 bases from J; bases unmatched to any gene: 8. This CDR3 spans 13 amino acids. Per germline, CDR1 LGHDT and CDR2 YNNKEL (reference sequence). This chain's CDR3 is CASSMGQARGYTF. In DNA, the CDR3 is TGTGCCAGCAGTATGGGACAGGCAAGGGGCTACACCTTC.

This chain connects TRBV30 to TRBJ1-6; D is possibly TRBD1 (6 bases). The V gene lost 3 bases and the J gene lost 7 bases, with 10 bases spanning the gap. Per the germline V gene, CDR1 is GTSNPN and CDR2 is SVGIG (reference sequence). This CDR3 has 13 residues. The CDR3 DNA sequence: TGTGCCTGGAGCGGGACACCCAATTCACCCCTCCACTTT. Translation gives CAWSGTPNSPLHF.

The V and J genes are TRBV11-2 and TRBJ1-3, with D possibly TRBD1 on 6 matching bases. From germline, CDR1 is SGHAT and CDR2 FQNNGV. Trimming removed 8 bases from V and 0 bases from J, with 8 bases in between. This CDR3 contains 13 residues. Here the CDR3 DNA reads TGTGCCAGCCGACAGGCCTCTGGAAACACCATATATTTT. Translation gives CASRQASGNTIYF.

This chain joins TRBV2 and TRBJ2-1; 7 bases align to TRBD1. CDR1 and CDR2 from the germline V gene are SNHLY and FYNNEI. This CDR3 region has 15 residues. V was pared by 2 bases and J by 6 bases, with 7 bases of the junction left unmatched. The CDR3, as DNA: TGTGCCAGCAGTGAACGACAGGGAATCTCCAATGAGCAGTTCTTC. This sequence encodes CASSERQGISNEQFF.

For the CDR3, the DNA is TGCGCCAGCAGCTTGGCCGGGAGCGATGAGCAGTTCTTC. Its protein product is CASSLAGSDEQFF. The chain recombines TRBV5-1 with TRBJ2-1, with a weak D call TRBD2 (6 bases). Germline V CDR1 and CDR2: SGHRS, YFSETQ. Trimming shortened V by 0 bases and J by 8 bases, and 9 bases separated the two germline ends. The CDR3 length is 13 residues.

The rearrangement links TRBV7-2 to TRBJ2-2, with unresolved D. V lost 4 bases to trimming and J lost 5 bases, with 8 bases between them. Germline V CDR1 and CDR2: SGHTA, FQGNSA. The CDR3 contains 13 residues. Written as DNA, the CDR3 is TGTGCCAGCAGCTCCTTTCCTACCGGGGAGCTGTTTTTT. This translates into CASSSFPTGELFF.

This clone was detected a few times. V is TRBV12-3 or TRBV12-4 and J is TRBJ1-5, with 10 positions matching TRBD1. The ends lost 8 bases at V and 3 bases at J; junction bases unmatched: 1. This CDR3 spans 13 amino acids. The CDR3 region is CASGTGDNQPQHF. The CDR3 DNA is TGTGCCAGCGGGACAGGGGACAATCAGCCCCAGCATTTT.

The chain couples TRBV3-1 (or the pseudogene TRBV3-2) to TRBJ2-5; TRBD2 aligns across 11 bases. Germline lookup yields CDR1 LGHDT and CDR2 YNNKEL (reference sequence). J was trimmed by 10 bases and V by 0 bases; bases with no gene match: 7. CDR3 length equals 15 residues. The DNA for the CDR3 is TGTGCCAGCAGCCAAGATCGCGCTAGCGGGAGGTTCCAGTACTTC. Protein: CASSQDRASGRFQYF.

The rearrangement uses TRBV28 and TRBJ2-7, with 7 nucleotides matching TRBD1. Germline trimming cut 1 base from V and 4 bases from J; bases unmatched to any gene: 1. There are 13 residues in the CDR3. The germline CDR1 and CDR2 sequences are MDHEN and SYDVKM. CDR3: CASSLSGGYEQYF. Here the CDR3 DNA reads TGTGCCAGCAGTTTATCAGGGGGATACGAGCAGTACTTC.

The chain carries TRBV6-5 and TRBJ2-2; D remains unclear. Germline V gene lookup returns CDR1 MNHEY and CDR2 SVGAGI. CDR3 length equals 15 residues. V lost 0 bases and J 1 base, leaving 6 bases between the germline ends. In DNA form, the CDR3 reads TGTGCCAGCAGTTACTCCCTAGGGAACACCGGGGAGCTGTTTTTT. As protein: CASSYSLGNTGELFF.

This rearrangement joins TRBV19 to TRBJ1-1; a weak D match, TRBD1 (5 bases). Germline values: CDR1 LNHDA, CDR2 SQIVND (reference sequence). This CDR3 comprises 14 residues. Deletions cut 7 bases from V and 2 bases from J, with 14 bases between. The DNA of the CDR3 is TGTGCCAGTACTCCTCGGGACTCAAACACTGAAGCTTTCTTT. It yields the protein CASTPRDSNTEAFF. The full variable domain, completed using reference TRBV19 and TRBJ1-1, is DGGITQSPKYLFRKEGQNVTLSCEQNLNHDAMYWYRQDPGQGLRLIYYSQIVNDFQKGDIAEGYSVSREKKESFPLTVTSAQKNPTAFYLCASTPRDSNTEAFFGQGTRLTVV.

CDR3: CASSLPPYRPANEKLFF. The CDR3 DNA sequence: TGTGCCAGCAGCTTACCGCCTTACAGGCCTGCTAATGAAAAACTGTTTTTT. The chain recombines TRBV7-9 with TRBJ1-4, with D tentatively TRBD1 (5 bases). Germline V gives CDR1 SEHNR, CDR2 FQNEAQ (reference sequence). This CDR3 comprises 17 residues. V was trimmed by 2 bases and J by 3 bases, leaving 16 bases between them.

This clone has more than one count but fewer than ten. CDR3 DNA: TGTGCCAGCAGGCGTTTCCTCTTTAATTCACCCCTCCACTTT. It yields the protein CASRRFLFNSPLHF. The rearrangement joins TRBV2 to TRBJ1-6; D is unresolved. With 6 bases removed from V and 6 bases from J, the gap between germline ends came to 12 bases. The CDR3 runs 14 residues. CDR1 and CDR2 from the germline V gene are SNHLY and FYNNEI.

V gene TRBV4-1 combines with J gene TRBJ2-7; 11 nucleotides match TRBD1. Per germline, CDR1 MGHRA and CDR2 YSYEKL. The CDR3 consists of 15 residues. After removal of 4 bases from V and 0 bases from J, the junction contained 2 bases not matched to a gene. The CDR3 spells CASSPGQGASYEQYF. For the CDR3, the DNA is TGCGCCAGCAGCCCAGGACAGGGGGCCTCCTACGAGCAGTACTTC.

V and J are TRBV2 and TRBJ1-3; D is ambiguous. CDR3 length: 15 residues. CDR1 SNHLY and CDR2 FYNNEI come from the germline V gene. Between the trimmed V and J ends, which lost 8 bases and 3 bases, there was a span of 17 bases. The CDR3 DNA reads as TGTGCCAGCCATACCGGGGTAGGATATGGAAACACCATATATTTT. Its protein product is CASHTGVGYGNTIYF.

The J gene is TRBJ1-2, the V gene TRBV10-2; TRBD1 matches at 7 bases. Germline CDR1 is WSHSY and CDR2 is SAAADI. This CDR3 contains 15 residues. V lost 4 bases to trimming and J lost 3 bases; unmatched junction nucleotides: 8. Here the CDR3 reads CASSGWDSPDYGYTF. The CDR3 nucleotides are TGCGCCAGCAGTGGGTGGGACAGCCCCGACTATGGCTACACCTTC.

The chain has TRBV5-8 and TRBJ2-1; 13 nucleotides line up with TRBD2. Germline CDR1 reads SGHTS; CDR2 reads YDEGEE. The junction had 11 bases not matched to a gene; V was cut back by 1 base and J by 4 bases. The length of the CDR3 is 19 residues. The CDR3, as DNA: TGTGCCAGCAGCTTGAATCTAGGACTAGCGGGAGAATGGTACAATGAGCAGTTCTTC. It encodes CASSLNLGLAGEWYNEQFF.

The V gene is TRBV24-1, the J gene TRBJ2-1; 8 bases map to TRBD2. Germline values: CDR1 KGHDR, CDR2 SFDVKD. Unmatched junction bases numbered 5, after V lost 4 bases and J lost 4 bases. This CDR3 has 15 residues. In DNA, the CDR3 is TGTGCCACCAGTGAAACTAGCGGCCAATACAATGAGCAGTTCTTC. This codes for CATSETSGQYNEQFF.

The J gene is TRBJ2-1, the V gene TRBV24-1; 7 bases match TRBD1. CDR3 length: 14 residues. The germline V gene has CDR1 KGHDR and CDR2 SFDVKD. J gave up 10 bases and V 5 bases, and 10 bases lay outside the gene matches. CDR3 protein: CATSGIDREREQFF. For the CDR3, the DNA is TGTGCCACCAGTGGAATAGACAGGGAGAGAGAGCAGTTCTTC.

This rearrangement joins TRBV3-1 (or the pseudogene TRBV3-2) to TRBJ1-2; D perhaps matches TRBD1 (5 bases). The CDR3 has 14 amino acids. Germline V gives CDR1 LGHDT, CDR2 YNNKEL (reference sequence). Between the trimmed V and J ends, which lost 4 bases and 4 bases, there was a span of 13 bases. CDR3 nucleotides: TGTGCCAGCAGCCTAAGACAGTCCGGCTATGGCTACACCTTC. This sequence encodes CASSLRQSGYGYTF.

V usage is TRBV27 and J usage is TRBJ2-1, with 12 bases fitting TRBD2. Germline-derived CDR1 and CDR2 are MNHEY and SMNVEV (reference sequence). The junction had 7 bases not matched to a gene; V was cut back by 8 bases and J by 2 bases. This CDR3 is 16 amino acids long. CDR3 residues: CASATSGRLTYNEQFF. Written as DNA, the CDR3 is TGTGCCAGCGCTACTAGCGGGAGGTTAACCTACAATGAGCAGTTCTTC.

This chain uses TRBV7-3 with TRBJ1-5; D remains ambiguous. This CDR3 comprises 17 residues. Germline values: CDR1 SGHTA, CDR2 FQGTGA. V lost 5 bases to trimming and J lost 4 bases, with 21 bases between them. CDR3 region: CASSPNGGLMRNQPQHF. The CDR3 region has the DNA TGTGCCAGCAGCCCTAATGGAGGCCTAATGAGGAATCAGCCCCAGCATTTT.

The rearrangement uses TRBV7-9 and TRBJ1-2; D not certain. Trimming pared 4 bases from V and 3 bases from J, leaving 9 bases between. Germline V CDR1 and CDR2: SEHNR, FQNEAQ (reference sequence). The CDR3 loop spans 13 amino acids. This chain's CDR3 is CASSSTTDYGYTF. CDR3 bases: TGTGCCAGCAGCTCGACAACTGACTATGGCTACACCTTC.